This TCR beta chain derives from a study of post-analysis software for immune sequencing data. Findings and limits, study-wide: Four or five TRBV segments (TRBV5-6, TRBV5-1 and TRBV20-1 among them) occurred more frequently in patients than in controls.

Germline CDR1 reads MNHNS; CDR2 reads SASEGT. The trim removed 2 bases at V and 3 bases at J, leaving 5 bases unmatched. The CDR3 runs 15 residues. The TCR beta cDNA libraries contained unique molecular identifiers. A single record per CDR3 protein comes from TCRdb applying MiXCR to the PCR reads. The data show about 620,000 distinct CDR3 sequences, roughly two fifths seen once. This clonotype showed up just a few times. Its target is not known. The TCR was taken from a girl between 5 and 17 years old with multiple sclerosis. V is TRBV6-1 and J is TRBJ1-2; 8 positions agree with TRBD1. Sample: blood. CDR3 in amino acids: CASSEPQGAHYGYTF. CDR3 nucleotide sequence: TGTGCCAGCAGTGAACCCCAGGGGGCCCACTATGGCTACACCTTC.